The sequence of this T cell receptor (beta chain) was determined in a study of breast tumors, draining lymph nodes, adjacent tissues. Breast cancer patients provided tissue from their axillary draining lymph nodes. Study-level findings and limits: That most tumor T cells come from lymph nodes remained unproven. Tumor and nontumor repertoires were significantly more similar in luminal-like than in basal-like breast cancer. Tumor TCR diversity was below lymph nodes but above nontumor tissue.

MiXCR, applied by TCRdb to the multiplex PCR reads, yields one record per CDR3 protein. The sample carries approximately 280,000 distinct CDR3 sequences, 30% to 35% recorded once. CDR3 length: 15 amino acids. V lost 5 bases and J lost 0, with 11 bases in between. Germline CDR1 is SEHNR and CDR2 is FQNEAQ (reference sequence). At least ten counts were recorded for this clonotype. Its antigen is not known. The sequence derives from a female donor with breast cancer. Some clones in this sample may be carry-over from other donors' samples. The chain links TRBV7-9 to TRBJ1-5, with D unresolved. The sequencing sample was made of axillary lymph node tissue. The CDR3 here is CASSPGLDSNQPQHF. DNA for the CDR3: TGTGCCAGCAGCCCCGGACTTGATAGCAATCAGCCCCAGCATTTT.